In its sample, the clone carrying this T cell receptor beta chain was seen a few times. The antigen is unknown. These data belong to a study of radiotherapy plus CTLA-4 blockade in lung cancer. The overall study: Under 20% of enrolled patients responded objectively, and roughly 30% had disease control. Broader study findings: Researchers report tumor-derived TCR clones expanding in blood after radiotherapy plus ipilimumab.

The V gene lost 8 bases and the J gene lost 8 bases, with 27 bases spanning the gap. The CDR3 consists of 16 residues. Germline V gene lookup returns CDR1 SGHTA and CDR2 FQGNSA. The data were produced by immunoSEQ multiplex PCR, yet TCRdb's version contains in-frame clones alone and is incomplete. Here the sample spans 40,000 to 50,000 clones, 82% being singletons. Lung cancer patients with chemo-refractory metastatic non-small-cell disease were given focal radiation plus CTLA-4 blockade with ipilimumab. This chain joins TRBV7-2 and TRBJ1-2; the D gene is possibly TRBD1 (5 bases). The sample here was peripheral blood, taken from a patient treated with radiotherapy plus ipilimumab. The TCR sequence derives from a human donor with non-small cell lung cancer who had stable disease on radiotherapy plus ipilimumab. The CDR3 DNA follows: TGTGCCAGCCGTCGGGGGGTCTCTCTGGATGGGAGGGGCTACACCTTC. Amino acid sequence: CASRRGVSLDGRGYTF.